This T cell receptor (beta chain) was identified during a study of spatial heterogeneity in lung cancer. Study summary: A unique TCR and UMI combination showed up more than ten times in raw reads, on average.

TCRdb processed the 5' RACE reads anew with MiXCR; each CDR3 protein has one entry. Among about 4,800 distinct CDR3 sequences listed, 28% were seen once. This CDR3 comprises 15 residues. CDR1 and CDR2 (germline): KGHDR, SFDVKD. Trimming removed 1 base from V and 2 bases from J, with 10 bases in between. About this clonotype itself: What it binds is unknown.

The time point here: sample taken at primary tumor resection. Unsorted whole RNA samples from tumor, nontumor lung or frozen PBMC were sequenced. General observations from the study: The appearance of ubiquitous expanded tumor TCRs in blood was greater at resection than follow-up.

The source of this sequence is a male donor with early-stage non-small cell lung cancer. The V gene is TRBV24-1, the J gene TRBJ2-5; possibly TRBD2 for D (5 bases). Sequencing was performed on PBMCs, taken at surgery. CDR3 nucleotides: TGTGCCACCAGTGATTTAGCGGCCCAACAAGAGACCCAGTACTTC. Its protein is CATSDLAAQQETQYF.